The rows below give T cell receptor beta chains drawn from one sample of a study of blood T cell repertoires in COVID-19. Sequencing was performed with immunoSEQ multiplex PCR; in TCRdb, only in-frame clones are kept and a portion is missing. The sample has roughly 300,000 clones, almost 85% seen once. The sample consisted of peripheral blood. These receptors came from a human donor in a cohort sampled during active COVID-19. The CDR3 runs from the conserved cysteine through the conserved F or W. The order of the fields is V gene, J gene, CDR3 protein.

V gene: TRBV18
J gene: TRBJ2-5
CDR3 protein: CASSLRQGDYQYF

V gene: TRBV30
J gene: TRBJ1-3
CDR3 protein: CAWSVARTGGSGNTIYF

V gene: TRBV11-2
J gene: TRBJ2-7
CDR3 protein: CASSLQGAGEQYF

V gene: TRBV2
J gene: TRBJ2-1
CDR3 protein: CASSPSYEQFF

V gene: TRBV27
J gene: TRBJ2-2
CDR3 protein: CASSKQGARIVGELFF

V gene: TRBV4-1
J gene: TRBJ1-6
CDR3 protein: CASSLLIGRGVGSPLHF

V gene: TRBV4-2
J gene: TRBJ2-2
CDR3 protein: CASSQDWPSGGAAGELFF

V gene: TRBV6-5
J gene: TRBJ1-5
CDR3 protein: CASSYSGGVNQPQHF

V gene: TRBV5-1
J gene: TRBJ2-3
CDR3 protein: CASSPSGVPDTQYF

V gene: TRBV27
J gene: TRBJ2-3
CDR3 protein: CASSFLTSTDTQYF

V gene: TRBV7-9
J gene: TRBJ2-1
CDR3 protein: CASSGGPHNEQFF

V gene: TRBV5-8
J gene: TRBJ2-2
CDR3 protein: CASSMGRPLNTGELFF

V gene: TRBV27
J gene: TRBJ1-2
CDR3 protein: CASSGTGTNYGYTF

V gene: TRBV3-1/TRBV3-2
J gene: TRBJ2-2
CDR3 protein: CASSQDNRATSTGELFF

V gene: TRBV21-1
J gene: TRBJ1-3
CDR3 protein: CARCRGRGPFKDTIYF

V gene: TRBV19
J gene: TRBJ2-2
CDR3 protein: CASKSYGGSTGELFF

V gene: TRBV25-1
J gene: TRBJ1-1
CDR3 protein: CASSGGQGGSEAFF

V gene: TRBV30
J gene: TRBJ1-2
CDR3 protein: CAWSEGGSWGYGYTF

V gene: TRBV12-3/TRBV12-4
J gene: TRBJ2-1
CDR3 protein: CASSTYNEQFF

V gene: TRBV27
J gene: TRBJ2-2
CDR3 protein: CASSQDRGGNTGELFF

V gene: TRBV4-1
J gene: TRBJ1-4
CDR3 protein: CASSQDPHGEDEKLFF

V gene: TRBV6-5
J gene: TRBJ1-1
CDR3 protein: CASSYRGTPEAFF

V gene: TRBV21-1
J gene: TRBJ2-7
CDR3 protein: CASSKWTGTGAGYEQYF

V gene: TRBV4-1
J gene: TRBJ2-7
CDR3 protein: CASSQATGPYEQYF

V gene: TRBV6-2/TRBV6-3
J gene: TRBJ2-7
CDR3 protein: CASSLGSYEQYF

V gene: TRBV4-1
J gene: TRBJ1-1
CDR3 protein: CASSQRTVGEAFF

V gene: TRBV19
J gene: TRBJ2-1
CDR3 protein: CASSIDGPRGNEQFF

V gene: TRBV24-1
J gene: TRBJ1-5
CDR3 protein: CATSVGTKGVFEPQHF

V gene: TRBV7-8
J gene: TRBJ2-5
CDR3 protein: CASSLGGLPPKETQYF

V gene: TRBV6-1
J gene: TRBJ1-5
CDR3 protein: CASSDDRWGRGLEGNQPQHF

V gene: TRBV5-6
J gene: TRBJ2-7
CDR3 protein: CASSPMRQGIAYEQYF

V gene: TRBV12-3/TRBV12-4
J gene: TRBJ1-2
CDR3 protein: CASSRTGNYGYTF

V gene: TRBV3-1/TRBV3-2
J gene: TRBJ2-7
CDR3 protein: CASSLTGGAEQYF

V gene: TRBV19
J gene: TRBJ2-1
CDR3 protein: CASSIDPTGVYNEQFF

V gene: TRBV6-5
J gene: TRBJ2-7
CDR3 protein: CASMRGPKYEQYF

V gene: TRBV4-2
J gene: TRBJ1-2
CDR3 protein: CASSPTDSPRGSYGYTF

V gene: TRBV4-2
J gene: TRBJ2-3
CDR3 protein: CASSRPLAGGYSTDTQYF

V gene: TRBV6-5
J gene: TRBJ1-2
CDR3 protein: CASRSGNYGYTF

V gene: TRBV29-1
J gene: TRBJ1-3
CDR3 protein: CSGLQGNTIYF

V gene: TRBV24-1
J gene: TRBJ2-7
CDR3 protein: CATSAAGGSYEQYF

V gene: TRBV7-2
J gene: TRBJ1-1
CDR3 protein: CASSLYRAGTEAFF

V gene: TRBV7-8
J gene: TRBJ2-2
CDR3 protein: CASSLVTTGELFF

V gene: TRBV5-6
J gene: TRBJ1-2
CDR3 protein: CASTWTYTGGYTF

V gene: TRBV18
J gene: TRBJ2-1
CDR3 protein: CASFRTSGGDNEQFF

V gene: TRBV4-2
J gene: TRBJ2-7
CDR3 protein: CASSLNSYEQYF

V gene: TRBV11-2
J gene: TRBJ2-3
CDR3 protein: CASSLDGAGGTDTQYF

V gene: TRBV7-3
J gene: TRBJ2-7
CDR3 protein: CASSLGQGFTYEQYF

V gene: TRBV10-3
J gene: TRBJ1-1
CDR3 protein: CAISESKLKGDLTEAFF

V gene: TRBV6-5
J gene: TRBJ1-1
CDR3 protein: CASSTGTEGTEAFF

V gene: TRBV30
J gene: TRBJ1-2
CDR3 protein: CAWMRGGGYGYTF

V gene: TRBV4-1
J gene: TRBJ2-6
CDR3 protein: CASRTSGSLPNVLTF

V gene: TRBV5-1
J gene: TRBJ1-1
CDR3 protein: CASSGDRVGKTEAFF

V gene: TRBV7-8
J gene: TRBJ2-7
CDR3 protein: CASSSDRSPYEQYF

V gene: TRBV3-1/TRBV3-2
J gene: TRBJ1-1
CDR3 protein: CASSQVGRGWNTEAFF

V gene: TRBV7-9
J gene: TRBJ1-3
CDR3 protein: CASSPGANTIYF